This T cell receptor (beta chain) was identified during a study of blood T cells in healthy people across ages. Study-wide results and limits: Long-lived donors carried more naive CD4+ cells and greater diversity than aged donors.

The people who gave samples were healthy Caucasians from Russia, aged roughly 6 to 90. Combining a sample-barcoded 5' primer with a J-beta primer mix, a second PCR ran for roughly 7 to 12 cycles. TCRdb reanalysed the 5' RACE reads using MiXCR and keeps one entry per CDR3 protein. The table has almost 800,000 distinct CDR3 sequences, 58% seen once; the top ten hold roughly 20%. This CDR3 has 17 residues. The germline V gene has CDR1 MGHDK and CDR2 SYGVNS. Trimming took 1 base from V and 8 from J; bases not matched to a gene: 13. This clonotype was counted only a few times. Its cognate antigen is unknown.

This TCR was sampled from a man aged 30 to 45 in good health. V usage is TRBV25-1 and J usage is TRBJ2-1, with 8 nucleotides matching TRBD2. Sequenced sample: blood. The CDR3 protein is CASSELGGSGKVYEQFF. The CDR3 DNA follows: TGTGCCAGCAGTGAATTAGGGGGTAGCGGGAAGGTCTATGAGCAGTTCTTC.